The 11 T cell receptor beta chains below all came from one sample that was sequenced in a study of T cells in Graves' hyperthyroidism and ophthalmopathy. Amplified TCR beta CDR3 regions derived from RNA transcripts. First-round RT-PCR of the TCR CDR3 relied on the HTBI primer set. From the multiplex PCR reads, TCRdb called clonotypes with MiXCR, one entry per CDR3 protein. The sample comprises 45,000 to 75,000 distinct CDR3 sequences, about 49% of which are singletons, and under 15% rests with the top ten. Sequenced material: blood. These receptors all come from a woman aged 25 to 39 with Graves' ophthalmopathy.

The chain has TRBV19 and TRBJ2-7, with 12 bases matching TRBD1. Trimming took 5 bases from V and 4 from J; bases not matched to a gene: 3. Germline V gene lookup returns CDR1 LNHDA and CDR2 SQIVND (reference sequence). This CDR3 is 14 amino acids long. The CDR3 here is CASSGGQGAYEQYF. CDR3 nucleotides: TGTGCCAGTAGTGGGGGACAGGGGGCTTACGAGCAGTACTTC.

The rearrangement joins TRBV25-1 to TRBJ1-5, with D unresolved. The CDR3 extends over 13 amino acids. The germline V gene encodes CDR1 MGHDK and CDR2 SYGVNS. In DNA form, the CDR3 reads TGTGCTTCACCACCGGCGGGTAATCAGCCCCAGCATTTT. Translated: CASPPAGNQPQHF.

This clonotype was observed at least ten times. The chain couples TRBV7-2 to TRBJ2-1; 9 bases align to TRBD2. V dropped 2 bases and J dropped 6; count of bases not matched to a gene: 14. The CDR3 has 18 amino acids. Germline V gene sequence: CDR1 SGHTA, CDR2 FQGNSA. The CDR3 sequence: CASSLNSPAAGGGNEQFF. The CDR3 DNA reads as TGTGCCAGCAGCTTAAATTCTCCCGCGGCGGGAGGGGGCAATGAGCAGTTCTTC.

This clonotype is classed as medium-sized. This chain connects TRBV7-2 to TRBJ2-7, with TRBD2 identical over 7 bases. Germline CDR1 is SGHTA and CDR2 is FQGNSA. V was pared by 5 bases and J by 5 bases, with 3 bases of the junction left unmatched. The CDR3 totals 12 residues. The CDR3 sequence is CASSRDYDEQYF. Here the CDR3 DNA reads TGTGCCAGCAGCCGGGACTACGACGAGCAGTACTTC.

This clonotype has a count of ten or more. It may be a read error: a sequence one base away is much more abundant. The J gene is TRBJ1-1, the V gene TRBV7-3; maybe TRBD1 (5 bases). The CDR3 runs 15 residues. Germline V gives CDR1 SGHTA, CDR2 FQGTGA. The CDR3 loop is CASSLEGAGVTEVFF. DNA of the CDR3: TGTGCCAGCAGCTTAGAGGGCGCGGGGGTGACTGAAGTTTTCTTT.

This clonotype came up many times. This chain joins TRBV20-1 and TRBJ2-1; 7 nucleotides agree with TRBD2. The germline V gene encodes CDR1 DFQATT and CDR2 SNEGSKA (reference sequence). V shed 2 bases, J shed 7 bases, and the junction held 2 bases outside the gene matches. This CDR3 contains 12 residues. The CDR3 DNA reads as TGCAGTGCTAGACTAGCGGAGAATGAGCAGTTCTTC. It specifies CSARLAENEQFF.

Worth noting for this clonotype: One base away lies a much larger clone, so this may be a sequencing read error. The genes are TRBV28 and TRBJ2-5; the D gene is possibly TRBD2 (7 bases). This CDR3 is 14 amino acids long. Germline CDR1 MDHEN, CDR2 SYDVKM. The CDR3 sequence: CASSLYRGRETLYF. The CDR3, as DNA: TGTGCCAGCAGTTTATATCGGGGGCGGGAGACCCTGTACTTC.

This clonotype has only a few counts. Possible read error: a much larger clone is one base away. V and J are TRBV6-1 and TRBJ2-7; 7 bases line up with TRBD2. Per germline, CDR1 MNHNS and CDR2 SASEGT. The CDR3 is 17 residues long. Trimming took 2 bases from V and 2 from J; bases not matched to a gene: 12. CDR3 sequence reads: CASSEFRAGVRAYEQYF. CDR3 DNA: TGTGCCAGCAGTGAATTCCGGGCGGGAGTTAGGGCCTACGAGCAGTACTTC.

This clonotype was picked up many times. The chain combines TRBV6-5 with TRBJ1-1, with no clear D. Germline lookup yields CDR1 MNHEY and CDR2 SVGAGI. CDR3 length: 11 amino acids. V shed 2 bases and J shed 7 bases, with 5 bases lying between them. The DNA of the CDR3 is TGTGCCAGCAGTTACGGCAGTGAAGCTTTCTTT. Translated, it gives CASSYGSEAFF.

The rearrangement joins TRBV10-3 to TRBJ1-2; D not resolved. Trimming shortened V by 3 bases and J by 1 base, and 3 bases separated the two germline ends. The CDR3 covers 12 residues. Germline V CDR1 and CDR2: ENHRY, SYGVKD. This chain's CDR3 is CAISESNYGYTF. In nucleotides, the CDR3 is TGTGCCATCAGTGAAAGTAACTATGGCTACACCTTC.

This clonotype was recorded many times. This chain uses TRBV6-7 with TRBJ1-4, with 11 bases lining up with TRBD1. TRBV6-7 is flagged as an ORF with uncertain function. The CDR3 totals 15 residues. V lost 5 bases to trimming and J lost 10 bases; unmatched junction nucleotides: 9. The CDR3 reads CASSIGTGGAAKLFF. CDR3 coding DNA: TGTGCCAGCAGTATCGGGACAGGGGGGGCTGCAAAACTGTTTTTT.